Listed below are T cell receptor beta chains from one sample, sequenced in a study of blood T cell repertoires in COVID-19. Measured with immunoSEQ multiplex PCR; TCRdb has only the in-frame clones, and not every one. The sample has about 180,000 clones, more than 75% seen once. Sequencing input: PBMCs or T cells enriched from blood (not recorded which). All receptors derive from a human donor with acute COVID-19. The donor label of this sample is uncertain. Both conserved end residues are part of each CDR3. A D gene is named only where the DNA matches it firmly. Clone size is not always given. Where it is, it says once, few, many or a class for expanded clones.

v_gene	j_gene	d_gene	abundance	len	CDR3nt	CDR3aa
TRBV11-2	TRBJ1-2	-	-	14	TGTGCCAGCAGCTTAGAAGGCCGGACTTACGGCTACACCTTC	CASSLEGRTYGYTF
TRBV4-1	TRBJ2-7	TRBD2	-	16	TGCGCCAGCAGCCTTCCCTCCGGGACTAGCTCCTACGAGCAGTACTTC	CASSLPSGTSSYEQYF
TRBV6-5	TRBJ1-2	-	-	13	TGTGCCAGCAGTAGGGAGGGGAACTATGGCTACACCTTC	CASSREGNYGYTF
TRBV24-1	TRBJ2-7	TRBD1	once	13	TGTGCCACCAGCCGCGGACAGGGGGGCGAGCAGTACTTC	CATSRGQGGEQYF
TRBV4-1	TRBJ1-2	-	-	16	TGCGCCAGCAGCCAAGTCTCAGGAGGGGTGGTCTATGGCTACACCTTC	CASSQVSGGVVYGYTF
TRBV19	TRBJ2-1	-	-	14	TGTGCCAGTAGTATGACTCTCATAGACAATGAGCAGTTCTTC	CASSMTLIDNEQFF
TRBV11-2	TRBJ1-6	-	few	13	TGTGCCAGCAGCTTAGATGTAAATTCACCCCTCCACTTT	CASSLDVNSPLHF
TRBV7-9	TRBJ2-7	TRBD1	-	16	TGTGCCAGCAGCCAGAGGGCCCGGGACAGGGAATACGAGCAGTACTTC	CASSQRARDREYEQYF
TRBV7-9	TRBJ2-1	TRBD2	-	17	TGTGCCAGCAGCCGCCTGACTAGCGGGGGGGCCTACAATGAGCAGTTCTTC	CASSRLTSGGAYNEQFF
TRBV12-3/TRBV12-4	TRBJ1-2	-	-	13	TGTGCCAGCAGCCCGGCCAGGGGCGAAGGCTACACCTTC	CASSPARGEGYTF
TRBV6-5	TRBJ1-4	-	few	14	TGTGCCAGCAGCTCTTCGGGGGGTGGGGAAAAACTGTTTTTT	CASSSSGGGEKLFF
TRBV19	TRBJ1-2	-	few	13	TGTGCCAGTACCCCCGGGGGGGGCGACGGCTACACCTTC	CASTPGGGDGYTF
TRBV28	TRBJ1-2	TRBD1	-	15	TGTGCCAGCAGTTTGCGTCCTGGGACAGGGGCCAGCTACACCTTC	CASSLRPGTGASYTF
TRBV13	TRBJ2-7	TRBD1	-	15	TGTGCCAGCAGCTCAAGGGGGACAGGGGAGAGCCAGCAGTACTTC	CASSSRGTGESQQYF
TRBV6-2/TRBV6-3	TRBJ1-2	-	few	13	TGTGCCAGCAGTTACGGCAGAAACTATGGCTACACCTTC	CASSYGRNYGYTF
TRBV4-1	TRBJ2-7	TRBD1	-	15	TGCGCCAGCAGCCTAGGACAGGGGATCGCCTACGAGCAGTACTTC	CASSLGQGIAYEQYF
TRBV6-5	TRBJ1-1	-	-	15	TGTGCCAGCAGGTACCAGGGGATGATGAACACTGAAGCTTTCTTT	CASRYQGMMNTEAFF
TRBV24-1	TRBJ2-7	-	once	14	TGTGCCACCAGTGATGACCGGACAAATTACGAGCAGTACTTC	CATSDDRTNYEQYF
TRBV5-1	TRBJ2-3	-	-	15	TGCGCCAGCAGCTTTCGGGGCGGGGGCACAGATACGCAGTATTTT	CASSFRGGGTDTQYF
TRBV6-5	TRBJ1-2	-	-	14	TGTGCCAGCAGTTACGGGGCTGGGGACTATGGCTACACCTTC	CASSYGAGDYGYTF
TRBV18	TRBJ2-3	-	-	15	TGTGCCAGCTCGTTCAACAGGGTCGGCACAGATACGCAGTATTTT	CASSFNRVGTDTQYF
TRBV15	TRBJ1-5	TRBD1	-	13	TGTGCCACCAGCCCGGGACAGGCTCAGCCCCAGCATTTT	CATSPGQAQPQHF
TRBV30	TRBJ1-4	-	-	12	TGTGCCTGGGAGACCGGGTCCGGAAAACTGTTTTTT	CAWETGSGKLFF
TRBV10-3	TRBJ2-2	TRBD1	-	17	TGTGCCATCAGCGGAATGGGACAGGGGACTAACACCGGGGAGCTGTTTTTT	CAISGMGQGTNTGELFF
TRBV3-1/TRBV3-2	TRBJ1-2	-	-	13	TGTGCCAGCAGCCAAGATCGCGACTATGGCTACACCTTC	CASSQDRDYGYTF
TRBV11-2	TRBJ1-2	-	once	12	TGTGCCAGCAGCTTAGTTAATGAGGTCTACACCTTC	CASSLVNEVYTF
TRBV19	TRBJ2-5	-	-	12	TGTGCCAGTAGCGCAGGCCAAGAGACCCAGTACTTC	CASSAGQETQYF
TRBV19	TRBJ1-1	-	-	12	TGTGCCAGTACCTCGGACAAGTCTACGGCTTTCTTT	CASTSDKSTAFF
TRBV7-2	TRBJ2-5	TRBD2	-	16	TGTGCCAGCAGCACCGTAGCGGGACCGCTCCTTTCGGCCCAGTACTTC	CASSTVAGPLLSAQYF